There are many counts of the clone carrying this TCR beta chain. Its target is unknown. In the same sample, other DNA sequences code for this CDR3. Original data processing: In papillary thyroid cancer, a distant-metastasis classifier was built using CDR3 differences across clinicopathological groups. TCRdb re-called the PCR reads via MiXCR. These V and J calls derive from TCRdb rather than the authors' analysis. This table holds about 39,000 clones, about 16% found once. After removal of 0 bases from V and 5 bases from J, the junction contained 7 bases not matched to a gene. This CDR3 is built from 15 residues. Germline V gene sequence: CDR1 DFQATT, CDR2 SNEGSKA (reference sequence). This sample stems from a study of metastatic and nonmetastatic thyroid tumors. As for the study in general: Malignant and benign thyroid patients had repertoires compared in peripheral blood and tumor or nodule tissue. General study findings and limits: In both blood and tumor samples, TCR beta diversity was reported significantly higher for malignant than benign nodules.

Among the patients, none had received any treatment before thyroid surgery. This clonotype was sampled from a female donor with papillary thyroid cancer or a benign thyroid nodule (not recorded which). Some clones in this sample may be carry-over from other donors' samples. V is TRBV20-1 and J is TRBJ1-1; 9 positions agree with TRBD1. What was sequenced was blood. CDR3 coding DNA: TGCAGTGCTAGAGATACGGGACAGGGATGGACTGAAGCTTTCTTT. It is translated as CSARDTGQGWTEAFF.